These T cell receptor beta chains were read from a single sample in a study of blood T cell repertoires in COVID-19. The method was immunoSEQ multiplex PCR; TCRdb's version includes in-frame clones alone and lacks a portion of them. The data hold over 13,000 clones, with less than 95% observed a single time. The sample was peripheral blood. The receptors were gathered from a human donor in a cohort sampled during active COVID-19. The CDR3 runs from the conserved cysteine through the conserved F or W. The order of the fields is CDR3 length, J gene, D gene, clone size, V gene, CDR3 protein, CDR3 DNA. The D gene is left open where the match is weak. Size is stated for part of the rows, as once, few or many counts, or as a class when the clone is expanded.

>14|TRBJ2-7|TRBD1|-|TRBV19
CASSSRQGTYEQYF
TGTGCCAGTAGTTCGAGACAGGGGACCTACGAGCAGTACTTC
>14|TRBJ1-5|-|-|TRBV6-6
CASSYSEANQPQHF
TGTGCCAGCAGTTACTCCGAAGCAAATCAGCCCCAGCATTTT
>13|TRBJ2-3|-|-|TRBV18
CASSRQVSDTQYF
TGTGCCAGCTCACGGCAGGTCTCAGATACGCAGTATTTT
>17|TRBJ2-5|TRBD2|-|TRBV7-8
CASSLAWTSGSGKTQYF
TGTGCCAGCAGCTTAGCGTGGACTAGCGGGAGCGGAAAGACCCAGTACTTC
>15|TRBJ1-6|TRBD1|-|TRBV11-3
CASSLDGDSNSPLHF
TGTGCCAGCAGCTTAGACGGGGACAGTAATTCACCCCTCCACTTT
>11|TRBJ2-2|-|-|TRBV6-5
CASRSTGELFF
TGTGCCAGCAGGAGCACCGGGGAGCTGTTTTTT
>15|TRBJ1-5|-|-|TRBV19
CASTDSFYSNQPQHF
TGTGCCAGTACGGACAGTTTCTATAGCAATCAGCCCCAGCATTTT
>13|TRBJ2-7|TRBD2|-|TRBV28
CATGTSGSYEQYF
TGTGCCACCGGGACTAGCGGATCCTACGAGCAGTACTTC
>15|TRBJ1-6|-|-|TRBV14
CASSQGVRGNSPLHF
TGTGCCAGCAGCCAAGGTGTCAGGGGTAATTCACCCCTCCACTTT
>13|TRBJ1-2|-|-|TRBV27
CASSRGDNYGYTF
TGTGCCAGCAGCCGGGGGGATAACTATGGCTACACCTTC
>14|TRBJ2-3|TRBD1|once|TRBV28
CASSRKQGGDTQYF
TGTGCCAGCAGTCGCAAACAGGGGGGTGATACGCAGTATTTT
>15|TRBJ2-2|TRBD2|once|TRBV5-4
CASSRGLAGTGELFF
TGTGCCAGCAGTCGGGGACTAGCGGGGACCGGGGAGCTGTTTTTT
>15|TRBJ1-6|-|-|TRBV21-1
CASSTRGQLNSPLHF
TGTGCCAGCAGCACTAGGGGACAGCTAAATTCACCCCTCCACTTT
>13|TRBJ1-4|-|once|TRBV4-1
CASSQALSEKLFF
TGCGCCAGCAGCCAAGCTCTTTCGGAAAAACTGTTTTTT
>15|TRBJ2-3|-|-|TRBV11-3
CASSLAGSGTDTQYF
TGTGCCAGCAGCTTAGCAGGGTCCGGCACAGATACGCAGTATTTT
>15|TRBJ1-6|-|-|TRBV10-2
CASSDPTLRGSPLHF
TGCGCCAGCAGTGACCCGACCCTAAGGGGTTCACCCCTCCACTTT
>16|TRBJ2-1|TRBD2|-|TRBV7-2
CASSLGVRGGWNEQFF
TGTGCCAGCAGCTTAGGAGTGCGGGGGGGTTGGAATGAGCAGTTCTTC
>14|TRBJ2-1|-|-|TRBV7-3
CASSESPAGGRQFF
TGTGCCAGCAGCGAATCCCCGGCTGGAGGACGGCAGTTCTTC
>14|TRBJ1-3|-|-|TRBV6-5
CATWGVASGNTIYF
TGTGCCACCTGGGGGGTGGCCTCTGGAAACACCATATATTTT
>14|TRBJ1-1|-|-|TRBV9
CASGTTGTPLEAFF
TGTGCCAGCGGAACAACCGGGACACCCCTTGAAGCTTTCTTT
>13|TRBJ1-2|TRBD1|-|TRBV28
CASSKINRGGYTF
TGTGCCAGCAGTAAGATTAACAGGGGAGGCTACACCTTC
>12|TRBJ2-1|TRBD2|-|TRBV29-1
CAGGDLNNEQFF
TGCGCGGGGGGGGATCTTAACAATGAGCAGTTCTTC
>15|TRBJ2-6|-|-|TRBV29-1
CSATTGSSGANVLTF
TGCAGCGCAACCACAGGTTCCTCTGGGGCCAACGTCCTGACTTTC
>14|TRBJ1-6|-|-|TRBV6-6
CASSYAEDNSPLHF
TGTGCCAGCAGTTACGCGGAAGATAATTCACCCCTCCACTTT
>15|TRBJ2-7|TRBD1|-|TRBV6-5
CASIPAGTGSYEQYF
TGTGCCAGCATCCCTGCGGGGACAGGGAGTTACGAGCAGTACTTC
>17|TRBJ2-5|TRBD1|few|TRBV6-1
CASSALWGTGGEETQYF
TGTGCCAGCAGTGCCCTCTGGGGGACAGGGGGCGAAGAGACCCAGTACTTC
>15|TRBJ2-1|TRBD1|-|TRBV12-5
CAGYSGTGTTNEQFF
TGTGCTGGGTACTCCGGGACAGGGACAACTAATGAGCAGTTCTTC
>11|TRBJ2-3|-|once|TRBV11-1
CASSGERAQYF
TGTGCCAGCTCGGGGGAGCGTGCGCAGTATTTT
>13|TRBJ1-4|-|-|TRBV28
CASRPDLTGKLFF
TGTGCCAGCAGACCAGACCTGACAGGAAAACTGTTTTTT
>14|TRBJ2-7|-|-|TRBV7-6
CASSPQGSPYEQYF
TGTGCCAGCAGCCCCCAGGGGTCTCCCTACGAGCAGTACTTC
>13|TRBJ1-5|-|-|TRBV6-1
CASSEVNNQPQHF
TGTGCCAGCAGTGAAGTTAACAATCAGCCCCAGCATTTT
>14|TRBJ2-7|-|-|TRBV4-3
CASSQGPSGYEQYF
TGCGCCAGCAGCCAAGGTCCCTCAGGCTACGAGCAGTACTTC
>15|TRBJ1-5|TRBD1|-|TRBV20-1
CSASTQGAAIQPQHF
TGCAGTGCTAGTACTCAGGGGGCAGCTATTCAGCCCCAGCATTTT
>15|TRBJ1-6|-|-|TRBV2
CASSDPRFDNSPLHF
TGTGCCAGCAGTGACCCCCGTTTCGATAATTCACCCCTCCACTTT
>19|TRBJ2-1|TRBD2|-|TRBV7-8
CASRRDQRRLAGGHNEQFF
TGTGCCAGCAGACGGGACCAACGGAGACTAGCGGGGGGGCACAATGAGCAGTTCTTC
>15|TRBJ1-6|-|-|TRBV27
CASIQTGRHNSPLHF
TGTGCCAGCATCCAAACAGGTCGCCATAATTCACCCCTCCACTTT
>16|TRBJ2-5|TRBD2|-|TRBV4-2
CASSQDLTGGWETQYF
TGTGCCAGCAGCCAAGATTTAACGGGGGGGTGGGAGACCCAGTACTTC
>14|TRBJ2-2|-|few|TRBV11-3
CASSQGPNTGELFF
TGTGCCAGCAGCCAGGGTCCGAACACCGGGGAGCTGTTTTTT
>14|TRBJ2-7|TRBD2|few|TRBV19
CASSRTSGSYEQYF
TGTGCCAGTAGTAGGACTAGCGGGAGTTACGAGCAGTACTTC
>13|TRBJ2-7|-|-|TRBV12-5
CASGFSGGSEQYF
TGTGCTAGTGGTTTTAGCGGCGGCTCCGAGCAGTACTTC
>14|TRBJ2-7|TRBD1|-|TRBV5-6
CASSRDRGLYEQYF
TGTGCCAGCAGCCGCGACAGGGGGCTTTACGAGCAGTACTTC
>14|TRBJ2-4|TRBD1|few|TRBV6-5
CASSYTGQGAIQYF
TGTGCCAGCAGTTACACAGGACAGGGAGCCATTCAGTACTTC
>15|TRBJ2-5|TRBD1|-|TRBV5-1
CASSIGTGLQETQYF
TGCGCCAGCAGCATCGGGACAGGGCTACAAGAGACCCAGTACTTC
>14|TRBJ2-6|-|-|TRBV10-2
CASNAGIGANVLTF
TGCGCCAGCAACGCAGGGATTGGGGCCAACGTCCTGACTTTC
>14|TRBJ1-2|-|-|TRBV7-3
CASSPMREARGYTF
TGTGCCAGCAGCCCAATGAGGGAGGCGCGTGGCTACACCTTC
>16|TRBJ1-1|TRBD1|-|TRBV19
CASSLLPGQGLSEAFF
TGTGCCAGTAGTCTCCTCCCGGGACAGGGGCTTTCTGAAGCTTTCTTT